The 26 T cell receptor beta chains presented below share a single source sample, sequenced in a study of radiation and T cells in renal cell carcinoma. Measured with immunoSEQ multiplex PCR; TCRdb has only the in-frame clones, and not every one. The data hold about 140,000 clones, with around four fifths observed a single time. Time point in this sample: baseline pretreatment blood. The treatment: 15 Gy SBRT to primary tumor, nephrectomy 4 weeks later. The sample consisted of blood, taken from a patient whose treatment included radiotherapy and nephrectomy. The receptors stem from a woman aged 50 to 60 with renal cell carcinoma.

The chain employs TRBV28 and TRBJ2-7, with D unresolved. Germline CDR1 and CDR2: MDHEN and SYDVKM. The CDR3 contains 13 residues. Trimming removed 3 bases at V and 1 base at J, with 7 bases between. This chain's CDR3 is CASSFTLSYEQYF. The CDR3 DNA reads TGTGCCAGCAGTTTTACCCTTTCCTACGAGCAGTACTTC.

The gene calls are TRBV7-2 and TRBJ1-1; 7 bases align to TRBD1. Trimming at V came to 2 bases and at J to 0 bases, leaving 6 bases not matched to a gene. This CDR3 region has 16 residues. CDR1 is SGHTA, CDR2 FQGNSA, per germline. In nucleotides, the CDR3 is TGTGCCAGCAGCTTATCGGGACAGTTGATGAACACTGAAGCTTTCTTT. This sequence encodes CASSLSGQLMNTEAFF.

This chain connects TRBV4-1 to TRBJ2-2; a possible D gene is TRBD2 (6 bases). Germline assignment: CDR1 MGHRA and CDR2 YSYEKL. V dropped 0 bases and J dropped 2 bases, with 10 bases sitting between them. The CDR3 spans 16 residues. The CDR3 DNA reads as TGCGCCAGCAGCCAAGAGACCGGGACTAACACCGGGGAGCTGTTTTTT. Protein product: CASSQETGTNTGELFF.

The V call is TRBV9, the J call TRBJ2-1; 12 bases fit TRBD2. CDR1 is SGDLS, CDR2 YYNGEE, per germline. This CDR3 comprises 19 residues. The junction had 8 bases not matched to a gene; V was cut back by 1 base and J by 0 bases. Written as DNA, the CDR3 is TGTGCCAGCAGCGTACGGCTAGCGGGAGGGTCGAGCTCCTACAATGAGCAGTTCTTC. Translated, it gives CASSVRLAGGSSSYNEQFF.

This chain uses TRBV30 with TRBJ1-3; no clear D gene. Looked up from germline, CDR1 is GTSNPN and CDR2 is SVGIG (reference sequence). V gave up 0 bases and J gave up 2 bases, with 11 bases separating them. The CDR3 is 15 amino acids. CDR3 nucleotide sequence: TGTGCCTGGAGTGTACTGGGTAACGCTGGAAACACCATATATTTT. Translation gives CAWSVLGNAGNTIYF.

The chain couples TRBV6-4 to TRBJ1-5; 8 bases are a match to TRBD1. The trim removed 10 bases at V and 0 bases at J, leaving 8 bases unmatched. Germline V gene sequence: CDR1 MRHNA, CDR2 SNTAGT. CDR3 length: 15 residues. The CDR3 region is CAIRQGFFSNQPQHF. The CDR3 DNA reads TGTGCCATCCGACAGGGGTTTTTTAGCAATCAGCCCCAGCATTTT.

V gene TRBV7-9 combines with J gene TRBJ2-5; TRBD2 matches at 9 bases. Germline trimming cut 5 bases from V and 2 bases from J; bases unmatched to any gene: 18. This CDR3 is built from 19 residues. The germline gives CDR1 SEHNR, CDR2 FQNEAQ (reference sequence). CDR3 in amino acids: CASSRSYGSASGVQETQYF. DNA for the CDR3: TGTGCCAGCAGCCGAAGCTACGGGTCCGCTAGCGGGGTACAAGAGACCCAGTACTTC.

The chain carries TRBV4-3 and TRBJ2-2, with D unresolved. The CDR3 totals 14 residues. Germline-derived CDR1 and CDR2 are LGHNA and YSLEER. Deletions cut 4 bases from V and 7 bases from J, with 13 bases between. CDR3 coding DNA: TGCGCCAGCAGCCTATACCAAGATAGCGGGGAGCTGTTTTTT. Its protein product is CASSLYQDSGELFF.

V and J are TRBV7-2 and TRBJ1-4; 7 bases align to TRBD1. The CDR3 loop spans 15 amino acids. Germline-derived CDR1 and CDR2 are SGHTA and FQGNSA. After removal of 5 bases from V and 2 bases from J, the junction contained 5 bases not matched to a gene. The CDR3 DNA follows: TGTGCCAGCAGCCCACAGGGGCCGACTAATGAAAAACTGTTTTTT. Amino acid sequence: CASSPQGPTNEKLFF.

Only a few counts were recorded for this clone. The rearrangement links TRBV30 to TRBJ1-5; the D is unclear. CDR3 size: 12 residues. V lost 0 bases to trimming and J lost 5 bases, with 5 bases between them. Germline V gene lookup returns CDR1 GTSNPN and CDR2 SVGIG (reference sequence). The CDR3 is CAWSVDDQPQHF. The CDR3 nucleotides read TGTGCCTGGAGTGTAGACGATCAGCCCCAGCATTTT. Filled out from reference TRBV30 and TRBJ1-5, the complete variable domain reads SQTIHQWPATLVQPVGSPLSLECTVEGTSNPNLYWYRQAAGRGLQLLFYSVGIGQISSEVPQNLSASRPQDRQFILSSKKLLLSDSGFYLCAWSVDDQPQHFGDGTRLSIL.

This chain links TRBV2 with TRBJ2-2; 7 bases line up with TRBD2. The CDR3 length is 15 residues. V trimming: 8 bases; J trimming: 6 bases; junction bases outside the gene matches: 12. Germline V gives CDR1 SNHLY, CDR2 FYNNEI. CDR3 region: CASGPKAGRAGELFF. CDR3 bases: TGTGCCAGCGGACCAAAAGCGGGGAGGGCCGGGGAGCTGTTTTTT.

This chain connects TRBV15 to TRBJ1-4, with unresolved D. The CDR3 sequence is 15 residues long. CDR1 is LNHNV and CDR2 is YYDKDF in the germline V gene (reference sequence). V lost 3 bases and J lost 4, with 12 bases in between. CDR3 sequence: CATSRQSGYNEKLFF. CDR3 DNA: TGTGCCACCAGCAGGCAGTCAGGTTATAATGAAAAACTGTTTTTT.

This clone was counted only a few times. The chain combines TRBV7-2 with TRBJ1-2, with TRBD1 identical over 10 bases. The CDR3 loop spans 14 amino acids. Germline-derived CDR1 and CDR2 are SGHTA and FQGNSA. The J segment lost 7 bases and the V segment lost 1 base, leaving 3 bases of the junction unmatched. The CDR3 region is CASSLGQGASGYTF. The DNA for the CDR3 is TGTGCCAGCAGCTTAGGACAGGGGGCGTCTGGCTACACCTTC.

The chain carries TRBV9 and TRBJ2-7, with 7 bases aligning to TRBD1. Losses at the gene ends were 4 bases for V and 3 bases for J; bases not matched to a gene: 10. The CDR3 is made up of 15 amino acids. Germline V gene data show CDR1 as SGDLS and CDR2 as YYNGEE. CDR3 DNA sequence: TGTGCCAGCAGCACACAGGGGCGCGGTGGCTACGAGCAGTACTTC. It specifies CASSTQGRGGYEQYF.

This chain connects TRBV9 to TRBJ1-5; D call uncertain. V was cut by 0 bases and J by 6 bases, with 13 bases left in between. This CDR3 has 15 amino acids. Germline V CDR1 and CDR2: SGDLS, YYNGEE. CDR3 in DNA: TGTGCCAGCAGCGTAGGGGGAAGGCTGGGTCAGCCCCAGCATTTT. This translates into CASSVGGRLGQPQHF.

A few counts support this clone. This sequence joins TRBV15 and TRBJ1-5, with D uncertain. The CDR3 has 12 amino acids. The germline V and J ends were trimmed by 9 bases and 4 bases, with 10 bases remaining between them. Germline lookup yields CDR1 LNHNV and CDR2 YYDKDF (reference sequence). The CDR3 loop reads CATTEGNQPQHF. CDR3 bases: TGTGCCACTACGGAGGGTAATCAGCCCCAGCATTTT.

The V gene is TRBV27, the J gene TRBJ1-1; possible D gene TRBD1, 5 bases. CDR3 length equals 11 residues. V lost 2 bases, J lost 8 bases, and 6 bases lay in between. Looked up from germline, CDR1 is MNHEY and CDR2 is SMNVEV (reference sequence). CDR3 nucleotides: TGTGCCAGCAGTTTAGGGGGGGAAGCTTTCTTT. As protein: CASSLGGEAFF.

The rearrangement links TRBV7-2 to TRBJ2-7, with 10 positions matching TRBD2. Per germline, CDR1 SGHTA and CDR2 FQGNSA. CDR3 length: 13 residues. After removal of 1 base from V and 7 bases from J, the junction contained 1 base not matched to a gene. CDR3 sequence reads: CASSLGGLAEQYF. Here the CDR3 DNA reads TGTGCCAGCAGCTTAGGGGGACTAGCGGAGCAGTACTTC.

The chain links TRBV9 to TRBJ1-2; 8 nucleotides match TRBD1. The CDR3 is 14 amino acids. The J segment lost 6 bases and the V segment lost 0 bases, leaving 4 bases of the junction unmatched. The germline V gene has CDR1 SGDLS and CDR2 YYNGEE. DNA of the CDR3: TGTGCCAGCAGCGTAGCTCTGACAGGGGATGGCTACACCTTC. It translates to CASSVALTGDGYTF.

The CDR3 bases are TGTGCCAGCAGCTTGGTTCTGAACCCCTACGAGCAGTACTTC. Translation gives CASSLVLNPYEQYF. The chain is built from TRBV5-6 and TRBJ2-7; D is unclear. The V end lost 0 bases, the J end lost 2 bases, and 9 bases lay between the germline ends. CDR1 is SGHDT and CDR2 is YYEEEE in the germline V gene. This CDR3 is 14 amino acids long.

The J gene is TRBJ1-5, the V gene TRBV18; the match to TRBD1 covers 7 bases. This CDR3 comprises 14 residues. Germline CDR1 reads KGHSH; CDR2 reads LQKENI. J lost 4 bases, V lost 4 bases, and 4 bases had no gene match. CDR3 DNA sequence: TGTGCCAGCTCACTGGGACAGACTAATCAGCCCCAGCATTTT. Amino acid sequence: CASSLGQTNQPQHF.

This sequence joins TRBV29-1 and TRBJ2-7; no clear D. In germline, CDR1 is SQVTM, CDR2 ANQGSEA. The CDR3 spans 12 residues. The V end was cut by 6 bases, the J end by 6 bases, with 15 bases between. This CDR3 is CSVYVGLGEQYF. The CDR3 region has the DNA TGCAGCGTCTATGTCGGGTTGGGCGAGCAGTACTTC.

The chain uses TRBV28 and TRBJ1-3; unclear D gene. CDR3 size: 13 residues. Looked up from germline, CDR1 is MDHEN and CDR2 is SYDVKM. Trimming took 4 bases from V and 0 from J, leaving 4 bases between them. The CDR3 reads CASSSHSGNTIYF. The DNA of the CDR3 is TGTGCCAGCAGTTCCCACTCTGGAAACACCATATATTTT.

The chain is built from TRBV7-9 and TRBJ2-3, with a tentative D call TRBD2 (6 bases). Looked up from germline, CDR1 is SEHNR and CDR2 is FQNEAQ (reference sequence). The length of the CDR3 is 14 residues. Trimming took 4 bases from V and 0 from J, leaving 8 bases between them. The CDR3 DNA follows: TGTGCCAGCAGCTCCCGGGGGAGCACAGATACGCAGTATTTT. Translation gives CASSSRGSTDTQYF.

This chain connects TRBV7-2 to TRBJ1-1; no definite D call. CDR3 length: 14 amino acids. Germline V gives CDR1 SGHTA, CDR2 FQGNSA. V shed 1 base and J shed 4 bases, with 10 bases lying between them. CDR3 sequence: CASSLVTVRTEAFF. The DNA for the CDR3 is TGTGCCAGCAGCTTAGTGACGGTTCGCACTGAAGCTTTCTTT.

This rearrangement joins TRBV11-2 to TRBJ1-3; D is uncertain. V was cut by 1 base and J by 0 bases, with 10 bases left in between. From germline, CDR1 is SGHAT and CDR2 FQNNGV. The CDR3 loop spans 16 amino acids. This CDR3 reads CASSLVQGISGNTIYF. CDR3 sequence (DNA): TGTGCCAGCAGCTTAGTCCAAGGGATCTCTGGAAACACCATATATTTT.